This T cell receptor (beta chain) was obtained from a study of Ad26.COV2.S vaccination and SARS-CoV-2 variants. Study information: Participant was drawn from the COV1001 Ad26.COV2.S trial arm. Study results and limitations: People who got the vaccine had more spike-specific TCR breadth than people who got placebo.

Sequenced by immunoSEQ multiplex PCR; TCRdb stores in-frame clones only, minus some. The table includes about 350,000 clones, roughly 91% detected once. The treatment is: around 19 received Ad26.COV2.S at low or high dose, single or two shots; five or six received placebo; per-sample allocation not given. Repertoires come from day 63 after the first vaccine or placebo injection. The sample came from a Boston adult aged 18-55 years. Built on an Ad26 vector, the vaccine expressed Wuhan-strain SARS-CoV-2 spike. V shed 2 bases, J shed 8 bases, and the junction held 8 bases outside the gene matches. The CDR3 runs to 14 residues. Germline V gives CDR1 MNHNY, CDR2 SVGAGI (reference sequence). On this clone: The antigen is unknown.

The chain employs TRBV6-6 and TRBJ1-2; 7 positions match TRBD1. The sequencing used peripheral blood, collected in a trial of Ad26.COV2.S vaccine versus placebo. This clonotype originated in a person aged 18 to 59 who received the Ad26.COV2.S COVID-19 vaccine or a placebo. Written as DNA, the CDR3 is TGTGCCAGCAGTTACGGGAGGACAGGTGGCGGCTACACCTTC. Translated: CASSYGRTGGGYTF.